This entry lists 24 T cell receptor beta chains sequenced from one sample in a study of T cell changes during pregnancy in multiple sclerosis. Some clones are missing from TCRdb's copy, which holds only in-frame ones; the method was immunoSEQ multiplex PCR. This table holds under 65,000 clones, just over 90% found once. This sample comprised CD8+ T cells from peripheral blood mononuclear cells, obtained in the second trimester of pregnancy. The receptors were sampled from a female donor with multiple sclerosis, enrolled in a pregnancy study.

This rearrangement joins TRBV4-1 to TRBJ2-7; 9 bases are shared with TRBD2. V was clipped by 2 bases and J by 4 bases; unmatched bases: 3. In germline, CDR1 is MGHRA, CDR2 YSYEKL. The length of the CDR3 is 14 residues. DNA of the CDR3: TGCGCCAGCAGCCAAATAGCGGGGGCTTACGAGCAGTACTTC. It is translated as CASSQIAGAYEQYF.

This chain connects TRBV7-3 to TRBJ2-1; TRBD2 aligns across 7 bases. Trimming cost V 1 base and J 4 bases; bases outside gene matches: 7. This CDR3 is 16 amino acids long. CDR1 is SGHTA, CDR2 FQGTGA, per germline. The CDR3 region is CASSLNVGGLYNEQFF. The CDR3 nucleotides read TGTGCCAGCAGCTTAAACGTGGGGGGGTTATACAATGAGCAGTTCTTC.

The V call is TRBV27, the J call TRBJ2-5, with TRBD2 identical over 11 bases. Germline trimming cut 0 bases from V and 1 base from J; bases unmatched to any gene: 4. This CDR3 comprises 17 residues. CDR1 and CDR2 (germline): MNHEY, SMNVEV (reference sequence). The CDR3 sequence is CASSLSGGLAAQETQYF. The CDR3 DNA sequence: TGTGCCAGCAGTTTATCGGGGGGACTAGCGGCCCAAGAGACCCAGTACTTC.

This chain connects TRBV9 to TRBJ2-3, with D possibly matching TRBD1 (5 bases). This CDR3 spans 16 amino acids. The V gene lost 0 bases and the J gene lost 0 bases, with 11 bases spanning the gap. Germline V CDR1 and CDR2: SGDLS, YYNGEE. This CDR3 is CASSVEGIPSTDTQYF. CDR3 nucleotide sequence: TGTGCCAGCAGCGTAGAGGGGATCCCTAGCACAGATACGCAGTATTTT.

V usage is TRBV19 and J usage is TRBJ1-1; perhaps TRBD1 as D (5 bases). The CDR3 contains 15 residues. Germline V gene sequence: CDR1 LNHDA, CDR2 SQIVND (reference sequence). Trimming took 5 bases from V and 5 from J, leaving 18 bases between them. In nucleotides, the CDR3 is TGTGCCAGTAGTTGGGGGGGTTTCGGGAGGACTGAAGCTTTCTTT. It translates to CASSWGGFGRTEAFF.

This chain uses TRBV7-6 with TRBJ2-3, with TRBD1 matching over 9 bases. Germline assignment: CDR1 SGHVS and CDR2 FNYEAQ. V shed 4 bases and J 6 bases; nucleotides not matched to a gene: 20. CDR3 size: 19 residues. The CDR3 DNA sequence: TGTGCCAGCAGCTCCCACGACCCGGGACAGGGAGCCTCTACTGATACGCAGTATTTT. Its translation is CASSSHDPGQGASTDTQYF.

The chain joins TRBV5-1 to TRBJ2-3; D possibly corresponds to TRBD1 (5 bases). The CDR3 covers 14 residues. Trimming cost V 4 bases and J 0 bases, with 9 bases left between them. CDR1 SGHRS and CDR2 YFSETQ come from the germline V gene. The CDR3 sequence: CASSDRTSTDTQYF. DNA for the CDR3: TGCGCCAGCAGCGACAGAACTAGCACAGATACGCAGTATTTT.

Note on this clone: Within the sample, other DNA sequences also encode this same CDR3. V and J are TRBV2 and TRBJ2-1; 11 nucleotides line up with TRBD1. The ends lost 5 bases at V and 4 bases at J; junction bases unmatched: 4. In germline, CDR1 is SNHLY, CDR2 FYNNEI. The CDR3 length is 15 residues. CDR3 in amino acids: CASSPGQGAYNEQFF. The CDR3 bases are TGTGCCAGCAGTCCCGGACAGGGGGCATACAATGAGCAGTTCTTC. The entire variable domain, with the rest obtained from reference TRBV2 and TRBJ2-1, is as follows: EPEVTQTPSHQVTQMGQEVILRCVPISNHLYFYWYRQILGQKVEFLVSFYNNEISEKSEIFDDQFSVERPDGSNFTLKIRSTKLEDSAMYFCASSPGQGAYNEQFFGPGTRLTVL.

This rearrangement joins TRBV28 to TRBJ1-5, with 12 positions matching TRBD1. The V segment lost 1 base and the J segment 8 bases; nucleotides outside the gene matches: 3. This CDR3 is built from 15 residues. CDR1 is MDHEN and CDR2 is SYDVKM in the germline V gene. DNA of the CDR3: TGTGCCAGCAGTTTATTTGGGACAGGGGGCGAGCCCCAGCATTTT. Residues: CASSLFGTGGEPQHF.

The CDR3 DNA sequence: TGTGCCAGCAGTCACCGACAGGGGAGGGATGAAGCTTTCTTT. It yields the protein CASSHRQGRDEAFF. V gene TRBV6-5 combines with J gene TRBJ1-1; 8 nucleotides align to TRBD1. The junction had 9 bases not matched to a gene; V was cut back by 5 bases and J by 7 bases. The CDR3 spans 14 residues. Per the germline V gene, CDR1 is MNHEY and CDR2 is SVGAGI.

The chain links TRBV18 to TRBJ1-2; D unresolved. The CDR3 length is 12 residues. The V end was cut by 6 bases, the J end by 8 bases, with 13 bases between. CDR1 is KGHSH and CDR2 is LQKENI in the germline V gene. The CDR3 coding sequence is TGTGCCAGCTCTCCGCAAACAGAAGGCTACACCTTC. This encodes CASSPQTEGYTF.

This clone showed up just once. This chain connects TRBV6-5 to TRBJ2-7; no reliable D call. The ends were cut back, 4 bases at V and 2 bases at J, with 12 bases in the middle. The CDR3 loop spans 14 amino acids. Germline assignment: CDR1 MNHEY and CDR2 SVGAGI. The CDR3 coding sequence is TGTGCCAGCAGTTTACGAGGTCACACCTACGAGCAGTACTTC. This gives the protein CASSLRGHTYEQYF.

The chain has TRBV4-2 and TRBJ1-1; 8 bases agree with TRBD1. Germline CDR1 and CDR2: LGHNA and YNFKEQ. Losses at the gene ends were 3 bases for V and 4 bases for J; bases not matched to a gene: 10. CDR3 length equals 16 residues. The CDR3 DNA reads TGTGCCAGCAGCCACCCTGGGGGGACAGGAGGCACTGAAGCTTTCTTT. It codes for CASSHPGGTGGTEAFF.

The gene calls are TRBV2 and TRBJ2-7; 9 positions match TRBD1. Germline-derived CDR1 and CDR2 are SNHLY and FYNNEI. This CDR3 has 15 amino acids. V dropped 2 bases and J dropped 2; count of bases not matched to a gene: 4. CDR3 protein: CASSEWTGDTYEQYF. CDR3 DNA: TGTGCCAGCAGTGAATGGACAGGGGACACCTACGAGCAGTACTTC.

The V call is TRBV19, the J call TRBJ1-2, with 10 bases fitting TRBD1. CDR1 LNHDA and CDR2 SQIVND come from the germline V gene (reference sequence). The CDR3 loop spans 16 amino acids. Unmatched junction bases numbered 10, after V lost 6 bases and J lost 3 bases. The CDR3, as DNA: TGTGCCAGTAGAAGGGGACAGGGGAGGAGGGACTATGGCTACACCTTC. Translation: CASRRGQGRRDYGYTF.

The CDR3 sequence: CASSQDGGGPDEQYF. CDR3 nucleotide sequence: TGCGCCAGCAGCCAAGATGGGGGAGGGCCTGACGAGCAGTACTTC. The V call is TRBV4-3, the J call TRBJ2-7; 7 positions agree with TRBD2. The germline gives CDR1 LGHNA, CDR2 YSLEER. Trimming at V came to 0 bases and at J to 5 bases, leaving 7 bases not matched to a gene. This CDR3 comprises 15 residues.

The chain recombines TRBV7-9 with TRBJ2-5; the D gene is possibly TRBD2 (5 bases). Germline values: CDR1 SEHNR, CDR2 FQNEAQ (reference sequence). V lost 3 bases to trimming and J lost 2 bases, with 10 bases between them. The CDR3 is 14 residues long. CDR3 in amino acids: CASSFSGLQETQYF. The CDR3 nucleotides are TGTGCCAGCAGCTTCAGCGGTTTACAAGAGACCCAGTACTTC.

This chain joins TRBV19 and TRBJ2-1; TRBD1 matches at 10 bases. J gave up 5 bases and V 5 bases, and 3 bases lay outside the gene matches. Germline V gene sequence: CDR1 LNHDA, CDR2 SQIVND (reference sequence). The CDR3 is 14 amino acids. This CDR3 is CASSGTGDHNEQFF. The CDR3 DNA sequence: TGTGCCAGTAGTGGGACAGGGGACCACAATGAGCAGTTCTTC.

J is TRBJ2-1 and V is TRBV7-9; 9 nucleotides line up with TRBD1. V shed 5 bases and J 5 bases; nucleotides not matched to a gene: 7. From germline, CDR1 is SEHNR and CDR2 FQNEAQ (reference sequence). The CDR3 runs 15 residues. The CDR3 protein is CASSPRDRVDNEQFF. As DNA, the CDR3 is TGTGCCAGCAGCCCCCGGGACAGGGTCGACAATGAGCAGTTCTTC.

The chain uses TRBV6-8 and TRBJ1-1; 7 bases fit TRBD1. Germline values: CDR1 MNHGY, CDR2 SAAAGT. The CDR3 runs 15 residues. V lost 7 bases to trimming and J lost 0 bases; unmatched junction nucleotides: 8. The CDR3 nucleotides are TGTGCCAGCATTCCCCCGGACAGGTTGAACACTGAAGCTTTCTTT. Translated: CASIPPDRLNTEAFF.

The count of this clone is one. V is TRBV28 and J is TRBJ2-7, with D uncertain. CDR3 length: 15 residues. Germline CDR1 MDHEN, CDR2 SYDVKM. V gave up 3 bases and J gave up 1 base, with 13 bases separating them. In nucleotides, the CDR3 is TGTGCCAGCAGTTTCGGCGGTACGCCTTCCTACGAGCAGTACTTC. Translating gives CASSFGGTPSYEQYF.

J is TRBJ2-3 and V is TRBV9, with D possibly TRBD1 on 6 matching bases. This CDR3 contains 15 residues. Germline V gives CDR1 SGDLS, CDR2 YYNGEE. With 0 bases removed from V and 3 bases from J, the gap between germline ends came to 11 bases. The CDR3 loop is CASSVGQRGTDTQYF. The CDR3 DNA reads as TGTGCCAGCAGCGTAGGACAGAGGGGGACAGATACGCAGTATTTT.

Only a few counts were recorded for this clone. V is TRBV15 and J is TRBJ1-1; TRBD1 agrees at 9 bases. CDR1 is LNHNV and CDR2 is YYDKDF in the germline V gene (reference sequence). The CDR3 has 16 residues. Trimming took 0 bases from V and 7 from J; bases not matched to a gene: 9. The CDR3: CATSRDSPGQGFEAFF. CDR3 nucleotide sequence: TGTGCCACCAGCAGAGATTCCCCGGGACAGGGTTTTGAAGCTTTCTTT.

In its sample, this clone ranks as medium-sized. The chain employs TRBV28 and TRBJ2-1, with TRBD2 matching over 11 bases. The V and J ends lost 6 bases and 9 bases, in that order; junction bases with no gene match: 4. The germline V gene has CDR1 MDHEN and CDR2 SYDVKM. This CDR3 has 13 amino acids. The CDR3 sequence is CASSWGTSGEQFF. CDR3 nucleotide sequence: TGTGCCAGCAGCTGGGGGACTAGCGGTGAGCAGTTCTTC.